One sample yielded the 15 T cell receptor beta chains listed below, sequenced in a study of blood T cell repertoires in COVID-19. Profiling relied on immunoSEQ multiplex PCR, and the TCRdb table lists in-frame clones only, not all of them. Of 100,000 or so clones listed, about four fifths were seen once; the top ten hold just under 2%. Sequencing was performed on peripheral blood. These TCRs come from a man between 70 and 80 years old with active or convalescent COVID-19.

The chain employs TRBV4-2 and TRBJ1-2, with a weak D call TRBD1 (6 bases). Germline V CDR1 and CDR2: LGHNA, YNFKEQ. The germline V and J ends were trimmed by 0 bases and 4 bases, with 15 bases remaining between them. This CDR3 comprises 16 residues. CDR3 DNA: TGTGCCAGCAGCCAAGATCGCGCGCAGGGGCCCTATGGCTACACCTTC. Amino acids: CASSQDRAQGPYGYTF.

CDR3 residues: CASSVGAGGEETQYF. In DNA form, the CDR3 reads TGTGCCAGCAGTGTAGGAGCGGGGGGGGAAGAGACCCAGTACTTC. This sequence joins TRBV2 and TRBJ2-5; 10 bases fit TRBD2. Germline V gene data show CDR1 as SNHLY and CDR2 as FYNNEI. This CDR3 has 15 residues. After removal of 4 bases from V and 3 bases from J, the junction contained 5 bases not matched to a gene.

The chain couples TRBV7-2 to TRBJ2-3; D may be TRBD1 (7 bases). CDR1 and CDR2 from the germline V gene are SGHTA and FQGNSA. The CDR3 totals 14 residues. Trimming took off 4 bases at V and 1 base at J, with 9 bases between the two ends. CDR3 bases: TGTGCCAGCAGCTCCAGGGGGGGCACAGATACGCAGTATTTT. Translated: CASSSRGGTDTQYF.

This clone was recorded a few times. The CDR3 region is CASSLTPRANTEAFF. In DNA, the CDR3 is TGTGCCAGCAGCTTAACCCCCAGGGCCAACACTGAAGCTTTCTTT. This rearrangement joins TRBV7-3 to TRBJ1-1, with D possibly matching TRBD1 (5 bases). This CDR3 comprises 15 residues. Germline CDR1 SGHTA, CDR2 FQGTGA. V was clipped by 0 bases and J by 2 bases, with 10 bases between them.

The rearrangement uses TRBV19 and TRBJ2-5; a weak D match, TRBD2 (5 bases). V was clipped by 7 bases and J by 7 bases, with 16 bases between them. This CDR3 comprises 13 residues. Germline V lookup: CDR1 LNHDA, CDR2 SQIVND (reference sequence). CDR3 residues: CASNEVGDVTQYF. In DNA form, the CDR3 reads TGTGCCAGTAATGAGGTCGGGGATGTGACCCAGTACTTC.

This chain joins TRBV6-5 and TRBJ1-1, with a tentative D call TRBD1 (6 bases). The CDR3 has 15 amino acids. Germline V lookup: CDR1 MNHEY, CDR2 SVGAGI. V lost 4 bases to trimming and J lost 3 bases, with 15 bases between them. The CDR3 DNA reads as TGTGCCAGCAGTTCCCCCTCCAGGGGCGACACTGAAGCTTTCTTT. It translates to CASSSPSRGDTEAFF.

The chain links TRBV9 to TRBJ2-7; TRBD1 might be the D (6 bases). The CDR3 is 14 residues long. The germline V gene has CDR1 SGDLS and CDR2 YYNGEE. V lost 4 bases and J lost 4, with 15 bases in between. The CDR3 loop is CASSPLGQAYEQYF. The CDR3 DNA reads TGTGCCAGCAGCCCCCTGGGACAAGCATACGAGCAGTACTTC.

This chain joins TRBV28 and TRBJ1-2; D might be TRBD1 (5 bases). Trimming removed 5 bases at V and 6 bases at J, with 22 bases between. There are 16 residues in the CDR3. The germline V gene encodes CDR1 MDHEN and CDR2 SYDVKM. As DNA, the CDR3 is TGTGCCAGCAGTACAGCGGGGCATGGCAATATCGATGGCTACACCTTC. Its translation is CASSTAGHGNIDGYTF.

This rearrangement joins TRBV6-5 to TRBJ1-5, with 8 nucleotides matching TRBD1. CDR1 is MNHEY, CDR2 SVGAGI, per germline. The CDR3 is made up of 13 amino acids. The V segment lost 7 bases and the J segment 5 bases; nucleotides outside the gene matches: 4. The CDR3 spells CASKDREHQPQHF. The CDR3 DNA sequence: TGTGCCAGCAAGGACAGGGAGCATCAGCCCCAGCATTTT.

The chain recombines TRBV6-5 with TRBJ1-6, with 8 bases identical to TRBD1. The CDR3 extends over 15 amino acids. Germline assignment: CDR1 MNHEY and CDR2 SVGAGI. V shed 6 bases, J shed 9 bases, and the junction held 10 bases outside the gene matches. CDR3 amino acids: CASRTQGGFRSPLHF. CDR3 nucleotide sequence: TGTGCCAGCAGGACACAGGGGGGTTTTCGTTCACCCCTCCACTTT.

The CDR3 region has the DNA TGTGCCAGCAGCCAAGTATTGCGGGGGGGCCTTAGCTCCTACAATGAGCAGTTCTTC. It specifies CASSQVLRGGLSSYNEQFF. The rearrangement links TRBV4-2 to TRBJ2-1, with 9 bases aligning to TRBD2. V was clipped by 1 base and J by 0 bases; unmatched bases: 10. The CDR3 length is 19 residues. From germline, CDR1 is LGHNA and CDR2 YNFKEQ.

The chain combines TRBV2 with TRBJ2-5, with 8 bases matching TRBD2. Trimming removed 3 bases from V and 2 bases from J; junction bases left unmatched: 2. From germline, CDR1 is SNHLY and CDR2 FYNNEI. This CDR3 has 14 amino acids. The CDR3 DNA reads TGTGCCAGCAGTGACAGCGGGGGTCAAGAGACCCAGTACTTC. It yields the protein CASSDSGGQETQYF.

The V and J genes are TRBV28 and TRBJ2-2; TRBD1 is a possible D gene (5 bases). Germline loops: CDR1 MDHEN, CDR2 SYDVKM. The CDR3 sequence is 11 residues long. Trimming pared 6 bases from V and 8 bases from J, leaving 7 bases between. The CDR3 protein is CASRGQGELFF. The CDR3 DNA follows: TGTGCCAGCAGGGGGCAGGGGGAGCTGTTTTTT.

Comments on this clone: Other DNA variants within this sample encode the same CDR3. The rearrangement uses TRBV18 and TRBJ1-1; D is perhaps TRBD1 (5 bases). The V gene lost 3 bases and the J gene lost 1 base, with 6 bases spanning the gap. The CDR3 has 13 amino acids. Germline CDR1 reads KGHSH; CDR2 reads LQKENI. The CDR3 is CASSPGGNTEAFF. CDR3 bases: TGTGCCAGCTCACCCGGGGGGAACACTGAAGCTTTCTTT.

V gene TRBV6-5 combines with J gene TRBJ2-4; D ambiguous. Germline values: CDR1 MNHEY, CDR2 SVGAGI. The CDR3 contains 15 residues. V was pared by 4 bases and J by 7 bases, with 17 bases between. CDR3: CASSSVRSYTNIQYF. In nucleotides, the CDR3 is TGTGCCAGCAGTTCCGTCCGATCATACACGAACATTCAGTACTTC.